The T cell receptor beta chain described here comes from a study of OX40 agonist ivuxolimab in advanced cancers. Study overall: As their treatment, patients were administered ivuxolimab, an agonistic anti-OX40 (CD134) antibody.

Assay used: immunoSEQ multiplex PCR; TCRdb lists only in-frame clones, some missing. This sample has some 13,000 clones, with about 93% found just once. Trimming removed 6 bases at V and 5 bases at J, with 16 bases between. The CDR3 has 15 amino acids. CDR1 and CDR2 from the germline V gene are SNHLY and FYNNEI. Sequencing was performed on CD4+ or CD8+ T cells sorted from blood, taken in a trial of the OX40 agonist ivuxolimab. The gene calls are TRBV2 and TRBJ2-2; D may be TRBD2 (6 bases). The source is an adult with an advanced solid tumor such as melanoma, head and neck, liver or kidney cancer. The CDR3 region has the DNA TGTGCCAGCAGATCCGGGAGACCCGGGACCGGGGAGCTGTTTTTT. Residues: CASRSGRPGTGELFF.